The rows below give T cell receptor beta chains drawn from one sample of a study of radiotherapy plus CTLA-4 blockade in lung cancer. The assay was immunoSEQ multiplex PCR, and TCRdb's table has in-frame clones only and misses some. Of about 120,000 clones listed, 85% to 90% were seen once; the top ten hold 6.9%. The sequencing here drew on peripheral blood, taken from a patient treated with radiotherapy plus ipilimumab. All receptors come from a human donor with non-small cell lung cancer that progressed on radiotherapy plus ipilimumab. Each CDR3 is given with its conserved first and last residue. D genes are given only for firm matches. A clone size is listed for some rows: how often the clone was seen (once, few, many), or a class if it is expanded.

d_gene,j_gene,v_gene,abundance,CDR3aa,CDR3nt
TRBD1,TRBJ1-4,TRBV5-6,-,CASSRPGTGSEEKLFF,TGTGCCAGCAGCCGACCAGGGACAGGATCCGAAGAAAAACTGTTTTTT
TRBD2,TRBJ2-1,TRBV30,-,CAWDSRLAGGGGEQFF,TGTGCCTGGGACTCTAGACTAGCGGGAGGCGGTGGTGAGCAGTTCTTC
-,TRBJ2-5,TRBV2,-,CASSEALTKQETQYF,TGTGCCAGCAGTGAAGCGCTTACAAAACAAGAGACCCAGTACTTC
-,TRBJ1-1,TRBV18,-,CASSPISGHDVSEAFF,TGTGCCAGCTCCCCGATCTCGGGACACGATGTTTCTGAAGCTTTCTTT
TRBD1,TRBJ2-7,TRBV2,-,CASSDRTGDEQYF,TGTGCCAGCAGCGATCGGACAGGGGACGAGCAGTACTTC
-,TRBJ1-2,TRBV18,-,CASSPEGVNYGYTF,TGTGCCAGCTCACCAGAGGGGGTGAACTATGGCTACACCTTC
TRBD2,TRBJ2-7,TRBV19,-,CASAGLVSSEQYF,TGTGCCAGTGCGGGACTAGTTTCCAGCGAGCAGTACTTC
TRBD1,TRBJ1-3,TRBV4-1,once,CASSQERRSLGGGNTIYF,TGCGCCAGCAGCCAGGAAAGACGGAGTTTAGGGGGCGGAAACACCATATATTTT
-,TRBJ1-2,TRBV4-1,-,CASSQIGRDSGYTF,TGCGCCAGCAGCCAAATCGGAAGGGATTCTGGCTACACCTTC
-,TRBJ1-2,TRBV6-1,few,CASSEGGGLGYTF,TGTGCCAGCAGTGAAGGAGGCGGCCTCGGCTACACCTTC
-,TRBJ1-2,TRBV29-1,-,CSVGFSNYGYTF,TGCAGCGTTGGGTTCAGCAACTATGGCTACACCTTC
-,TRBJ1-4,TRBV19,-,CASSQPRGAATNEKLFF,TGTGCCAGTAGTCAGCCCCGGGGGGCTGCAACTAATGAAAAACTGTTTTTT
-,TRBJ1-4,TRBV5-1,-,CASSLAGRNEKLFF,TGCGCCAGCAGCTTGGCGGGCCGTAATGAAAAACTGTTTTTT
-,TRBJ2-1,TRBV7-8,-,CASSLNRRGQFF,TGTGCCAGCAGCCTAAATCGTCGTGGGCAGTTCTTC
TRBD1,TRBJ2-4,TRBV5-4,once,CASRGTGENIQYF,TGTGCCAGCAGAGGGACAGGGGAGAACATTCAGTACTTC
TRBD2,TRBJ2-1,TRBV5-4,-,CASSVEAGSYNEQFF,TGTGCCAGCAGCGTCGAAGCGGGGTCTTACAATGAGCAGTTCTTC
TRBD2,TRBJ2-5,TRBV10-2,-,CASSVLAGVGVRETQYF,TGCGCCAGCAGTGTTCTAGCGGGAGTCGGGGTTCGAGAGACCCAGTACTTC
TRBD1,TRBJ2-7,TRBV5-1,-,CASSSDGQGAYEQYF,TGCGCCAGCAGCTCAGACGGACAGGGAGCCTACGAGCAGTACTTC
TRBD2,TRBJ2-1,TRBV6-5,-,CASGRTAGGNNEQFF,TGTGCCAGCGGAAGGACAGCGGGAGGGAATAATGAGCAGTTCTTC
-,TRBJ2-2,TRBV2,-,CASNAGGTGELFF,TGTGCCAGCAATGCCGGTGGCACCGGGGAGCTGTTTTTT
TRBD1,TRBJ2-7,TRBV4-1,-,CASSQTVPGQGEYEQYF,TGCGCCAGCAGCCAAACAGTGCCGGGACAGGGGGAATACGAGCAGTACTTC
-,TRBJ1-1,TRBV27,-,CASSPRGPDEAFF,TGTGCCAGCAGCCCGCGGGGACCGGACGAAGCTTTCTTT
TRBD1,TRBJ1-5,TRBV2,-,CASGSEPGMDRSREQPQHF,TGTGCCAGCGGGTCGGAGCCCGGCATGGACAGGAGCAGGGAACAGCCCCAGCATTTT
TRBD1,TRBJ1-5,TRBV28,-,CASSPPGQVYSNQPQHF,TGTGCCAGCAGTCCCCCGGGACAGGTATATAGCAATCAGCCCCAGCATTTT
TRBD2,TRBJ2-7,TRBV10-3,-,CAIAGGELCEQYF,TGTGCCATCGCGGGGGGGGAGCTCTGCGAGCAGTACTTC
-,TRBJ2-7,TRBV4-1,-,CASSHNPGHSGNGYEQYF,TGCGCCAGCAGCCATAACCCCGGACATTCCGGGAACGGCTACGAGCAGTACTTC
-,TRBJ2-2,TRBV6-5,-,CAGSPRRANTGELFF,TGTGCCGGCAGTCCCCGCAGGGCGAACACCGGGGAGCTGTTTTTT
-,TRBJ2-1,TRBV6-6,once,CASHTAREQFF,TGTGCCAGCCATACTGCAAGGGAGCAGTTCTTC
TRBD2,TRBJ2-2,TRBV6-5,-,CASSYGSGSRTGELFF,TGTGCCAGCAGTTACGGGAGCGGGAGTCGAACCGGGGAGCTGTTTTTT
-,TRBJ1-3,TRBV30,-,CAWSLSGNTIYF,TGTGCCTGGAGCCTCTCTGGAAACACCATATATTTT
-,TRBJ2-7,TRBV11-3,-,CASSLDPTYEQYF,TGTGCCAGCAGCTTAGATCCGACGTACGAGCAGTACTTC
-,TRBJ1-2,TRBV6-6,-,CASRPGAGGYTF,TGTGCCAGCAGACCAGGGGCTGGTGGCTACACCTTC
-,TRBJ2-7,TRBV29-1,-,CSVVRGYEQYF,TGCAGCGTTGTTAGGGGGTACGAGCAGTACTTC
TRBD2,TRBJ2-3,TRBV29-1,-,CSVDPAGGTTDTQYF,TGCAGCGTTGACCCAGCGGGAGGCACCACAGATACGCAGTATTTT
-,TRBJ2-1,TRBV6-5,-,CASSEGLDNEQFF,TGTGCCAGCAGTGAAGGACTCGACAATGAGCAGTTCTTC
-,TRBJ1-2,TRBV7-2,-,CASSLVGRGGGGPSSYTF,TGTGCCAGCAGCTTGGTCGGCAGGGGAGGAGGAGGCCCTTCGAGCTACACCTTC
-,TRBJ1-1,TRBV2,once,CASIGNTEAFF,TGTGCCAGCATAGGGAACACTGAAGCTTTCTTT
-,TRBJ1-1,TRBV19,-,CAIRDKGNTEAFF,TGTGCCATACGGGACAAGGGGAACACTGAAGCTTTCTTT
TRBD2,TRBJ2-7,TRBV29-1,-,CSVLRGSGSDEQYF,TGCAGCGTCCTCCGCGGTAGCGGGAGTGACGAGCAGTACTTC
TRBD2,TRBJ2-7,TRBV4-1,-,CASSLRLAGDTYEQYF,TGCGCCAGCAGCCTCAGACTAGCGGGGGACACCTACGAGCAGTACTTC
TRBD1,TRBJ2-1,TRBV5-6,few,CASSSYRGNSYNEQFF,TGTGCCAGCAGCAGCTACAGGGGGAACTCCTACAATGAGCAGTTCTTC
TRBD2,TRBJ2-1,TRBV4-1,-,CASSQDRGTRDQFF,TGCGCCAGCAGCCAAGATCGGGGGACTAGGGACCAGTTCTTC
-,TRBJ1-1,TRBV5-1,-,CASSLASVSTRVIDTEAFF,TGCGCCAGCAGCTTGGCATCAGTATCGACAAGGGTGATTGACACTGAAGCTTTCTTT
TRBD1,TRBJ1-2,TRBV5-1,-,CASSVGTGDDYGYTF,TGCGCCAGCAGCGTTGGGACAGGGGATGACTATGGCTACACCTTC
-,TRBJ2-7,TRBV18,few,CASSPILEDEQYF,TGTGCCAGCTCACCTATTTTGGAGGATGAGCAGTACTTC
-,TRBJ2-2,TRBV4-2,few,CASSQEDGAGGELFF,TGTGCCAGCAGCCAAGAAGACGGAGCGGGCGGGGAGCTGTTTTTT
-,TRBJ2-7,TRBV27,-,CASSSTLRGEQYF,TGTGCCAGCAGTTCCACCCTAAGGGGCGAGCAGTACTTC
TRBD1,TRBJ1-2,TRBV29-1,-,CSVEGGQGFGGYTF,TGCAGCGTTGAAGGCGGACAGGGGTTTGGGGGCTACACCTTC
TRBD1,TRBJ2-7,TRBV5-4,-,CASSFDRGREQYF,TGTGCCAGCAGCTTCGACAGGGGCCGCGAGCAGTACTTC
TRBD2,TRBJ2-5,TRBV7-6,-,CASSSGLAGGPQETQYF,TGTGCCAGCAGCTCGGGACTAGCGGGAGGGCCTCAAGAGACCCAGTACTTC
TRBD1,TRBJ2-5,TRBV6-6,-,CASSHRGLSMETQYF,TGTGCCAGCAGTCACAGGGGGTTAAGTATGGAGACCCAGTACTTC
-,TRBJ1-1,TRBV10-1,-,CASGCQMNTEAFF,TGCGCCAGCGGATGTCAGATGAACACTGAAGCTTTCTTT
-,TRBJ1-2,TRBV7-2,-,CASSPRSAQVRGYTF,TGTGCCAGCAGCCCCCGCAGCGCCCAAGTGAGGGGCTACACCTTC
-,TRBJ2-3,TRBV6-1,-,CASRPQVVDTQYF,TGTGCCAGCAGGCCCCAGGTCGTAGATACGCAGTATTTT
TRBD2,TRBJ2-3,TRBV9,-,CASSVGLAGDTQYF,TGTGCCAGCAGCGTAGGACTAGCGGGAGATACGCAGTATTTT
-,TRBJ2-7,TRBV6-1,-,CASRGSYEQYF,TGTGCCAGCAGAGGGTCCTACGAGCAGTACTTC
TRBD1,TRBJ1-3,TRBV5-1,-,CASSLGQGSSGNTIYF,TGCGCCAGCAGCTTGGGACAGGGGTCTTCTGGAAACACCATATATTTT
-,TRBJ2-6,TRBV4-2,-,CASSQDHGASGWANALTF,TGTGCCAGCAGCCAAGATCACGGAGCCTCTGGGTGGGCCAACGCCCTGACTTTC
-,TRBJ1-1,TRBV27,-,CASSSGYGFGASESTEAFF,TGTGCCAGCAGTTCGGGCTACGGTTTCGGCGCATCTGAGAGCACTGAAGCTTTCTTT
TRBD2,TRBJ2-3,TRBV7-2,-,CASSPLAGGTDTQYF,TGTGCCAGCAGCCCCCTAGCGGGAGGAACAGATACGCAGTATTTT